This TCR beta chain was retrieved from a study of early T cells in non-severe SARS-CoV-2 infection. The TCR library protocol attached unique molecular identifiers to the individual cDNA molecules. TCRdb redid the calling of the 5' RACE reads with MiXCR, one entry per CDR3 protein. The sample has about 49,000 distinct CDR3 sequences, about 12% seen once. V trimming: 5 bases; J trimming: 0 bases; junction bases outside the gene matches: 4. The germline gives CDR1 SGHTA, CDR2 FQGTGA. The CDR3 has 16 residues. The source material was whole blood. The receptor's source is an adult who was a healthcare worker with PCR-confirmed SARS-CoV-2 infection or an uninfected control (not recorded which). V and J are TRBV7-3 and TRBJ2-2; 9 nucleotides line up with TRBD2. The CDR3 region has the DNA TGTGCCAGCAGCACCACTAGCGGGCCGAACACCGGGGAGCTGTTTTTT. Amino acids: CASSTTSGPNTGELFF.